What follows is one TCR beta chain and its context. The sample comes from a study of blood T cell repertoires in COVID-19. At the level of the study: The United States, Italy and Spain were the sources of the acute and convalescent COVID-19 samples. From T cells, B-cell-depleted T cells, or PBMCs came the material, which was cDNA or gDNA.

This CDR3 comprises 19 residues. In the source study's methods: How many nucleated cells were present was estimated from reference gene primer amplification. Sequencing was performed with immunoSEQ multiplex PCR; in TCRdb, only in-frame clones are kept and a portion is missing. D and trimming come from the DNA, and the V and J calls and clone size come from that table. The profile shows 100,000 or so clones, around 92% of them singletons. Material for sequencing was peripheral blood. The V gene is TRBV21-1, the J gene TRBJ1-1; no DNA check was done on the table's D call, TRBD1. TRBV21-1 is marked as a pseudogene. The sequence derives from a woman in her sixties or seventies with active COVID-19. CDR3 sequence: CASSRGLLVGIPVNTEAFF. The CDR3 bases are TGTGCCAGCAGCAGGGGGCTTTTAGTGGGGATCCCCGTGAACACTGAAGCTTTCTTT.